Shown below are 3 T cell receptor beta chains from a single sample sequenced in a study of CD8 T cells in Susac syndrome. The RNA input was roughly 0.5 to 1 ug, and it was reverse transcribed with random hexamers. From the immunoSEQ multiplex PCR reads, TCRdb called clonotypes with MiXCR, one entry per CDR3 protein. This sample has tens of thousands of distinct CDR3 sequences, with roughly 95% found just once. What was sequenced was CD8+ T cells from PBMCs. These receptors were taken from a human donor with Susac syndrome.

This sequence joins TRBV3-1 and TRBJ1-6, with D tentatively TRBD1 (5 bases). There are 14 residues in the CDR3. The germline CDR1 and CDR2 sequences are LGHDT and YNNKEL (reference sequence). V shed 0 bases and J shed 9 bases, with 9 bases lying between them. The CDR3 sequence: CASSQESGTSPLHF. The CDR3 coding sequence is TGTGCCAGCAGCCAAGAGTCAGGGACTTCACCCCTCCACTTT. The variable domain in full, with the rest retrieved from reference TRBV3-1 and TRBJ1-6, is DTAVSQTPKYLVTQMGNDKSIKCEQNLGHDTMYWYKQDSKKFLKIMFSYNNKELIINETVPNRFSPKSPDKAHLNLHINSLELGDSAVYFCASSQESGTSPLHFGNGTRLTVT.

This clonotype was detected once. The V call is TRBV20-1, the J call TRBJ2-3; the match to TRBD1 covers 9 bases. V lost 6 bases to trimming and J lost 6 bases; unmatched junction nucleotides: 13. This CDR3 has 15 residues. CDR1 and CDR2 (germline): DFQATT, SNEGSKA (reference sequence). DNA for the CDR3: TGCAGTGCGAGAACCGGGACAGGGTCCCCGGATACGCAGTATTTT. Its translation is CSARTGTGSPDTQYF.

V usage is TRBV6-2 or TRBV6-3 and J usage is TRBJ1-2; TRBD1 matches 12 bases. The junction had 8 bases not matched to a gene; V was cut back by 5 bases and J by 7 bases. Germline V lookup: CDR1 MNHEY, CDR2 SVGEGT. CDR3 size: 15 residues. The CDR3 nucleotides are TGTGCCAGCAGTACCGGGACAGGGGGCACCGGTGGCTACACCTTC. Its protein product is CASSTGTGGTGGYTF.